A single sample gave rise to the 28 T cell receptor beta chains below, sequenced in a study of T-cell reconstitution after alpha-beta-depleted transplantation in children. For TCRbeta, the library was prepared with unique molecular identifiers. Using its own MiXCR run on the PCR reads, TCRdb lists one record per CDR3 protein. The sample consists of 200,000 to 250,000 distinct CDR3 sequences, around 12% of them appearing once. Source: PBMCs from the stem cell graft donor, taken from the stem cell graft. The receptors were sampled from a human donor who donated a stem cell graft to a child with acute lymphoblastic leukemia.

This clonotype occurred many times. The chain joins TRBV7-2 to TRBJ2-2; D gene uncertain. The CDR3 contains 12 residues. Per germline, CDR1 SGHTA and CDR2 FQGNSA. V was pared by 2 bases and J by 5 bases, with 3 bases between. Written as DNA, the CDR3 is TGTGCCAGCAGCTTAATGACCGGGGAGCTGTTTTTT. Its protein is CASSLMTGELFF.

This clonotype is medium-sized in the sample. This CDR3 reads CASSYRLSSGNTIYF. DNA of the CDR3: TGTGCCAGCAGTTATCGGCTCAGCTCTGGAAACACCATATATTTT. V and J are TRBV12-3 or TRBV12-4 and TRBJ1-3; no definite D call. The CDR3 totals 15 residues. Trimming removed 4 bases from V and 0 bases from J, with 10 bases in between.

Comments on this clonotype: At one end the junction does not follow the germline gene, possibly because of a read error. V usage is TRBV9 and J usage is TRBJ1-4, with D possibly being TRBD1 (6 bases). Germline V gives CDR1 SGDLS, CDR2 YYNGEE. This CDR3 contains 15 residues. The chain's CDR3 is CVSSAGGPTNEKLFF. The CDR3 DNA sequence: TGTGTCAGCAGCGCCGGGGGGCCCACTAATGAAAAACTGTTTTTT.

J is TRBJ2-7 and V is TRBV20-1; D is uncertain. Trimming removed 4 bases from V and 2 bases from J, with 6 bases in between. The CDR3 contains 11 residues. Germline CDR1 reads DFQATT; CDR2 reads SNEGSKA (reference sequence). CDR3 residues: CSANSAYEQYF. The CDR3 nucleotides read TGCAGTGCTAACAGCGCCTACGAGCAGTACTTC.

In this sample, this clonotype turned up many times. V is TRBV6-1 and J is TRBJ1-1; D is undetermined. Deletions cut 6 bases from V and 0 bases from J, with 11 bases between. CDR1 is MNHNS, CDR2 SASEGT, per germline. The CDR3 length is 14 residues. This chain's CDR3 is CASRSLRMNTEAFF. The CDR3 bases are TGTGCCAGCAGATCCTTACGGATGAACACTGAAGCTTTCTTT.

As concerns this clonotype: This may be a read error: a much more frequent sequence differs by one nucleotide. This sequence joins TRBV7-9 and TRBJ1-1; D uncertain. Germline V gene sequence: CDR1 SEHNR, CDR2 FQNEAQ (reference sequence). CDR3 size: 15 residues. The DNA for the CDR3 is TGTGGCAGCAGCTCCACCAATCTTGGGAACACTGAAGCTTTCTTT. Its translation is CGSSSTNLGNTEAFF.

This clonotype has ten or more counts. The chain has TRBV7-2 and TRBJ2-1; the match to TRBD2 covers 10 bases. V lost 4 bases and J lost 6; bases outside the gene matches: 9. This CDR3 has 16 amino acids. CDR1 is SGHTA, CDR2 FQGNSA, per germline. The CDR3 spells CASSSNVGTSVNEQFF. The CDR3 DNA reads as TGTGCCAGCAGCTCCAACGTTGGGACTAGCGTCAATGAGCAGTTCTTC. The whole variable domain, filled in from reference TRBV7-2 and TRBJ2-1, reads GAGVSQSPSNKVTEKGKDVELRCDPISGHTALYWYRQSLGQGLEFLIYFQGNSAPDKSGLPSDRFSAERTGGSVSTLTIQRTQQEDSAVYLCASSSNVGTSVNEQFFGPGTRLTVL.

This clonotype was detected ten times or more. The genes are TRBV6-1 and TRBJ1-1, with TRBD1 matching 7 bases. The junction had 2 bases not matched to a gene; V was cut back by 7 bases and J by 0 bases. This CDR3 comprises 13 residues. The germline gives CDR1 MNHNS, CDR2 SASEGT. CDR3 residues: CASTRGMNTEAFF. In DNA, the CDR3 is TGTGCCAGCACCAGGGGGATGAACACTGAAGCTTTCTTT.

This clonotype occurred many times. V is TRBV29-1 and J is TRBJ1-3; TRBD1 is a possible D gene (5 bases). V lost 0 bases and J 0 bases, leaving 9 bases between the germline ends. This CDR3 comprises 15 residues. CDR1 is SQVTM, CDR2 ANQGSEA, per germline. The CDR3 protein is CSVEDRGGSGNTIYF. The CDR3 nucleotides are TGCAGCGTTGAAGATCGCGGGGGCTCTGGAAACACCATATATTTT.

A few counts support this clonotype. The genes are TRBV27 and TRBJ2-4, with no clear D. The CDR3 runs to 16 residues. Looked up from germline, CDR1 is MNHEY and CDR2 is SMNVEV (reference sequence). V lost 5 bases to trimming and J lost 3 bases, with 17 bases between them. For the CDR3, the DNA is TGTGCCAGCAGTAACCGTTATATGACAAACAAAAACATTCAGTACTTC. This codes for CASSNRYMTNKNIQYF.

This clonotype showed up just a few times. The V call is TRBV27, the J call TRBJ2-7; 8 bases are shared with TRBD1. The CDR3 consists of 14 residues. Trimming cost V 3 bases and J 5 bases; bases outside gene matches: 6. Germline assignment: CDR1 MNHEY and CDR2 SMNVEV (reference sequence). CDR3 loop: CASSFRGRPDEQYF. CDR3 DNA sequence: TGTGCCAGCAGTTTCAGGGGGCGCCCCGACGAGCAGTACTTC.

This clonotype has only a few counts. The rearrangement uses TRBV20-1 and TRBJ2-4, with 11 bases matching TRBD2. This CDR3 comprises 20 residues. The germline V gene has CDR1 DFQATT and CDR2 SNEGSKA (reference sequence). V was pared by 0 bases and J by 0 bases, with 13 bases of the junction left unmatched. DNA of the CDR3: TGCAGTGCTAGAGAGGAGGTTCTAGCGGGAGGTTTTCTAGCCAAAAACATTCAGTACTTC. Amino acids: CSAREEVLAGGFLAKNIQYF.

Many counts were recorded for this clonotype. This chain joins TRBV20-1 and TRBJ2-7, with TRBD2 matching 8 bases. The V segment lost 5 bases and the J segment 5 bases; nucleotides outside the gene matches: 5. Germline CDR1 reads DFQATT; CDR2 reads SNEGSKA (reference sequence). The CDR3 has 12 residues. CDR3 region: CSASGTRDEQYF. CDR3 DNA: TGCAGTGCTTCCGGGACTAGGGACGAGCAGTACTTC.

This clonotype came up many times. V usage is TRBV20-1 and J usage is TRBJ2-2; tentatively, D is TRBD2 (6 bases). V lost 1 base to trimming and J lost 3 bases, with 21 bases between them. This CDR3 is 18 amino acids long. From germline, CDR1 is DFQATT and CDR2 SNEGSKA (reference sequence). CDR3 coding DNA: TGCAGTGCTAGAGCCGGGGTCTGGGGGAGGTTAGACACCGGGGAGCTGTTTTTT. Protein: CSARAGVWGRLDTGELFF.

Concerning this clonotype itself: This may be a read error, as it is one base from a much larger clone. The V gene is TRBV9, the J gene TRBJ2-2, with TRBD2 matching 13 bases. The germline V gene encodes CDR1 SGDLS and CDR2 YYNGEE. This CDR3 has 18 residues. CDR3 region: CASAPGLAGPGWTVELFF. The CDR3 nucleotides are TGTGCCAGCGCTCCGGGACTAGCGGGGCCCGGGTGGACCGTGGAGCTGTTTTTT.

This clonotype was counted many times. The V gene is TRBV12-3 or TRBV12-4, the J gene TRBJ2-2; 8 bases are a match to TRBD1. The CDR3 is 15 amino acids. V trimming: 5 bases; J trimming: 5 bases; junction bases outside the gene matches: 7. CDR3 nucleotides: TGTGCCAGCAGTGGACAGGGTGTAGGAACCGGGGAGCTGTTTTTT. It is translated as CASSGQGVGTGELFF.

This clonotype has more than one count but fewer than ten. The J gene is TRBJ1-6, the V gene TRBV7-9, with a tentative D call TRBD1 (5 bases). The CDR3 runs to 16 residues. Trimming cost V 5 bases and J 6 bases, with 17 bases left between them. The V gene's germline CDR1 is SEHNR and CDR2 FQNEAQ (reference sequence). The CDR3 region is CASSPPTGAPNSPLHF. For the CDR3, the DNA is TGTGCCAGCAGCCCCCCCACAGGCGCCCCTAATTCACCCCTCCACTTT. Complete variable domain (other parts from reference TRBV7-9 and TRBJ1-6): DTGVSQNPRHKITKRGQNVTFRCDPISEHNRLYWYRQTLGQGPEFLTYFQNEAQLEKSRLLSDRFSAERPKGSFSTLEIQRTEQGDSAMYLCASSPPTGAPNSPLHFGNGTRLTVT.

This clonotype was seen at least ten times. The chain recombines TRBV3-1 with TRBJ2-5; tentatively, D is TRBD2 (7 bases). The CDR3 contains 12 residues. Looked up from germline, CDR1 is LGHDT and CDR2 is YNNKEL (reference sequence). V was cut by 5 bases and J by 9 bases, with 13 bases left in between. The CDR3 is CASSVLGGAQYF. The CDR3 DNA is TGTGCCAGCAGCGTACTAGGGGGGGCCCAGTACTTC.

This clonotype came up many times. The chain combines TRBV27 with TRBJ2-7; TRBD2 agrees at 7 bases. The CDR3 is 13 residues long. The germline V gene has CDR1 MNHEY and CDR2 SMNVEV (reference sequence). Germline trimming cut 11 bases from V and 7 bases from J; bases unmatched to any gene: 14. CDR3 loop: CAVSPGLPGEQYF. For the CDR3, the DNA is TGTGCCGTATCCCCGGGACTACCGGGGGAGCAGTACTTC.

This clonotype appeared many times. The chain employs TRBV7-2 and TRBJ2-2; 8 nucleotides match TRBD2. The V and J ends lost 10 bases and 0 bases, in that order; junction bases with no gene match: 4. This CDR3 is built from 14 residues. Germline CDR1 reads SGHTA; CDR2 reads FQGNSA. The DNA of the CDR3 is TGTGCCACCGGAGCGGGAGCGAACACCGGGGAGCTGTTTTTT. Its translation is CATGAGANTGELFF.

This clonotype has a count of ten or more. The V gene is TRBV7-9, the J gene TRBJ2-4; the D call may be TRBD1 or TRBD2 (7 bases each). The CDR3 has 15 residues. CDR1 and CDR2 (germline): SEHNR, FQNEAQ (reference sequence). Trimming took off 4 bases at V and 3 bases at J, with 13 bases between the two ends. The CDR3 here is CASSSQGRDKNIQYF. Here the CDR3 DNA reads TGTGCCAGCAGCTCACAGGGGAGGGACAAAAACATTCAGTACTTC. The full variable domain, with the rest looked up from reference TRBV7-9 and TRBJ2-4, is DTGVSQNPRHKITKRGQNVTFRCDPISEHNRLYWYRQTLGQGPEFLTYFQNEAQLEKSRLLSDRFSAERPKGSFSTLEIQRTEQGDSAMYLCASSSQGRDKNIQYFGAGTRLSVL.

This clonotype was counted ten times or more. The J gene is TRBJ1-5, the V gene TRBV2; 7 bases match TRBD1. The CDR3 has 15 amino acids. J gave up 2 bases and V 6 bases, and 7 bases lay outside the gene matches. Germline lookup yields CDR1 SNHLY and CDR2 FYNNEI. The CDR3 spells CASRRTGVGNQPQHF. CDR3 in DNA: TGTGCCAGCAGAAGAACAGGGGTCGGCAATCAGCCCCAGCATTTT.

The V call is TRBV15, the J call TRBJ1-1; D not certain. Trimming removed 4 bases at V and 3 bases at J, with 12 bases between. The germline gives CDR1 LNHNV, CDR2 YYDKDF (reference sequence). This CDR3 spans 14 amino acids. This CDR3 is CATSKGGGYTEAFF. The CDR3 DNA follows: TGTGCCACCAGCAAGGGCGGCGGATACACTGAAGCTTTCTTT. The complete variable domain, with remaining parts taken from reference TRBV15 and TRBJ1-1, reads DAMVIQNPRYQVTQFGKPVTLSCSQTLNHNVMYWYQQKSSQAPKLLFHYYDKDFNNEADTPDNFQSRRPNTSFCFLDIRSPGLGDTAMYLCATSKGGGYTEAFFGQGTRLTVV.

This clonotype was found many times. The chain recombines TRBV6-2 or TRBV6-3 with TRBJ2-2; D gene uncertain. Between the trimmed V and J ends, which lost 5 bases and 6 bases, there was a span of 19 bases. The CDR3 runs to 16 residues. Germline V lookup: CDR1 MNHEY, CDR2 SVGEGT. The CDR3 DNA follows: TGTGCCAGCAGTAGCCCTTCAGGAACCTGGGCCGGGGAGCTGTTTTTT. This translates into CASSSPSGTWAGELFF.

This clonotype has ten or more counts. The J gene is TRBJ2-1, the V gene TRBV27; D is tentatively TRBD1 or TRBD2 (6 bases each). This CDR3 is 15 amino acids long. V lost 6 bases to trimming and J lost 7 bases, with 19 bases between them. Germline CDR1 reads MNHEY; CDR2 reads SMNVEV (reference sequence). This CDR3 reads CASSRGGRLYNEQFF. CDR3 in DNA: TGTGCCAGCAGCAGGGGTGGGAGGCTCTATAATGAGCAGTTCTTC.

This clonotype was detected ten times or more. CDR3 DNA: TGCAGCCTCCAGAGGGGCACTGAAGCTTTCTTT. Encoded protein: CSLQRGTEAFF. The rearrangement joins TRBV29-1 to TRBJ1-1, with D perhaps TRBD1 (5 bases). Trimming pared 8 bases from V and 4 bases from J, leaving 11 bases between. Germline CDR1 reads SQVTM; CDR2 reads ANQGSEA. This CDR3 has 11 amino acids.

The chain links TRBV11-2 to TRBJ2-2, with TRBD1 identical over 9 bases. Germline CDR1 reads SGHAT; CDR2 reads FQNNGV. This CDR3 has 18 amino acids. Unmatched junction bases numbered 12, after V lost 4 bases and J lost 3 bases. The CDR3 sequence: CASSSYTKQGADTGELFF. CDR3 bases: TGTGCCAGCAGCTCGTATACCAAACAGGGGGCGGACACCGGGGAGCTGTTTTTT. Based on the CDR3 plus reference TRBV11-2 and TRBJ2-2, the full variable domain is EAGVAQSPRYKIIEKRQSVAFWCNPISGHATLYWYQQILGQGPKLLIQFQNNGVVDDSQLPKDRFSAERLKGVDSTLKIQPAKLEDSAVYLCASSSYTKQGADTGELFFGEGSRLTVL.

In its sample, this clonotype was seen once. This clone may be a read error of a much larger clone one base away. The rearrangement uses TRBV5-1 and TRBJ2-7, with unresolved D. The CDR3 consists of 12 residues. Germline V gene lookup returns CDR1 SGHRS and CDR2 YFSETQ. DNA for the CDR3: TGCGCCGGCAGCTCAATCAGAGACGAGCAGTACTTC. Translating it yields CAGSSIRDEQYF.